This T cell receptor beta chain stems from a study of blood T cell repertoires in COVID-19. Turning to the study itself: Both acute and convalescent COVID-19 samples were obtained from the United States, Italy and Spain. PBMCs, B-cell-depleted T cells, or T cells were the source of the cDNA or gDNA that made up the material.

In germline, CDR1 is SGHRS, CDR2 YFSETQ. This CDR3 is 15 amino acids long. Between the trimmed V and J ends, which lost 4 bases and 2 bases, there was a span of 15 bases. As originally analysed: Counts of nucleated cells, estimated from reference gene primer amplification, were obtained. Clones were read by immunoSEQ multiplex PCR, and TCRdb kept only the in-frame ones, dropping some. D and trimming were read from the DNA, whereas the V and J calls and clone size are those reported in that table. The data show over 400,000 clones, 86% seen once. This clonotype originated in a woman in her thirties with active or convalescent COVID-19. V gene TRBV5-1 combines with J gene TRBJ2-5; possible D gene TRBD1, 5 bases. The sequenced sample was peripheral blood. CDR3 amino acids: CASSLGAARQETQYF. The CDR3 DNA reads TGCGCCAGCAGCCTAGGGGCGGCTAGACAAGAGACCCAGTACTTC.